A single sample is the source of the 15 T cell receptor beta chains below, sequenced in a study of T cell responses to AZD1222 COVID-19 vaccine. Sequencing was performed with immunoSEQ multiplex PCR; in TCRdb, only in-frame clones are kept and a portion is missing. The sample includes about 83,000 clones, 85% to 95% of them seen just once. The sequences come from peripheral blood, collected 28 days after the second AZD1222 dose. Receptors were obtained from an adult who received the AZD1222 COVID-19 vaccine.

The chain employs TRBV20-1 and TRBJ1-1; D unclear. The germline gives CDR1 DFQATT, CDR2 SNEGSKA (reference sequence). Trimming removed 6 bases at V and 10 bases at J, with 9 bases between. The CDR3 loop spans 9 amino acids. This CDR3 is CSAPNGAFF. The DNA of the CDR3 is TGCAGTGCCCCAAATGGAGCTTTCTTT.

This clone has more than one count but fewer than ten. The chain links TRBV20-1 to TRBJ2-1, with TRBD2 identical over 7 bases. The CDR3 contains 11 residues. Per germline, CDR1 DFQATT and CDR2 SNEGSKA (reference sequence). V trimming: 7 bases; J trimming: 12 bases; junction bases outside the gene matches: 9. The CDR3 DNA reads as TGCAGTGTTAGCGGGTCCTCCAGGCAGTTCTTC. It is translated as CSVSGSSRQFF.

The chain joins TRBV5-1 to TRBJ2-7; D is possibly TRBD2 (5 bases). This CDR3 region has 12 residues. The germline CDR1 and CDR2 sequences are SGHRS and YFSETQ. Trimming cost V 5 bases and J 9 bases, with 15 bases left between them. CDR3 sequence: CASSPPLGAQYF. DNA for the CDR3: TGCGCCAGCAGTCCTCCCCTGGGAGCGCAGTACTTC.

In its sample, this clone was seen once. The chain joins TRBV28 to TRBJ2-5; possibly TRBD1 or TRBD2 for D (6 bases each). Germline CDR1 reads MDHEN; CDR2 reads SYDVKM. CDR3 length equals 16 residues. The V gene lost 7 bases and the J gene lost 3 bases, with 21 bases spanning the gap. CDR3 in amino acids: CASTARGAEREETQYF. The CDR3 DNA is TGTGCCAGCACCGCAAGGGGGGCGGAGAGGGAAGAGACCCAGTACTTC.

The rearrangement links TRBV14 to TRBJ1-1; D unresolved. Trimming left V 0 bases short and J 7 bases short, with 3 bases between. The CDR3 contains 11 residues. CDR1 and CDR2 (germline): SGHDN, FVKESK. Here the CDR3 reads CASSQDYEAFF. The CDR3 region has the DNA TGTGCCAGCAGCCAAGATTATGAAGCTTTCTTT.

This sequence joins TRBV15 and TRBJ2-3; no reliable D call. The germline V and J ends were trimmed by 0 bases and 2 bases, with 6 bases remaining between them. Germline V CDR1 and CDR2: LNHNV, YYDKDF (reference sequence). The CDR3 has 14 amino acids. The CDR3 DNA sequence: TGTGCCACCAGCAGAGATCCCCACACAGATACGCAGTATTTT. Protein sequence: CATSRDPHTDTQYF.

This rearrangement joins TRBV10-3 to TRBJ2-3, with 11 bases aligning to TRBD2. The CDR3 contains 14 residues. Germline values: CDR1 ENHRY, CDR2 SYGVKD. Losses at the gene ends were 8 bases for V and 3 bases for J; bases not matched to a gene: 4. The CDR3 region has the DNA TGTGCCATCGGCGGGACTAGCGGTACAGATACGCAGTATTTT. As protein: CAIGGTSGTDTQYF.

The J gene is TRBJ2-7, the V gene TRBV7-6; 12 bases are a match to TRBD1. The V gene end was trimmed by 5 bases and the J gene end by 7 bases; junction bases not matched to a gene: 6. Germline V gene sequence: CDR1 SGHVS, CDR2 FNYEAQ. The CDR3 is 14 amino acids. The CDR3 protein is CASSRDRGQGEQYF. The CDR3 DNA is TGTGCCAGCAGCCGGGACAGGGGGCAAGGGGAGCAGTACTTC.

The chain has TRBV6-2 or TRBV6-3 and TRBJ2-1, with D possibly TRBD1 on 5 matching bases. The germline V and J ends were trimmed by 2 bases and 2 bases, with 13 bases remaining between them. This CDR3 is built from 16 residues. Germline CDR1 is MNHEY and CDR2 is SVGEGT. The CDR3 sequence: CASSYVGLPPYNEQFF. DNA for the CDR3: TGTGCCAGCAGTTACGTGGGGCTCCCTCCCTACAATGAGCAGTTCTTC.

The chain combines TRBV15 with TRBJ1-3; D is uncertain. Between the trimmed V and J ends, which lost 4 bases and 0 bases, there was a span of 10 bases. The germline CDR1 and CDR2 sequences are LNHNV and YYDKDF (reference sequence). CDR3 length: 15 residues. The CDR3 is CATSKGSSSGNTIYF. The CDR3 region has the DNA TGTGCCACCAGCAAGGGCAGTAGCTCTGGAAACACCATATATTTT.

The rearrangement joins TRBV5-4 to TRBJ1-4; 7 positions match TRBD1. Germline lookup yields CDR1 SGHNT and CDR2 YYREEE (reference sequence). The CDR3 is 15 residues long. The V segment lost 4 bases and the J segment 8 bases; nucleotides outside the gene matches: 11. CDR3 residues: CASSHRQGAGEKLFF. As DNA, the CDR3 is TGTGCCAGCAGCCATAGACAGGGCGCCGGCGAAAAACTGTTTTTT.

This chain uses TRBV5-5 with TRBJ2-1, with 7 nucleotides matching TRBD2. This CDR3 has 13 residues. The ends lost 1 base at V and 5 bases at J; junction bases unmatched: 0. Germline CDR1 and CDR2: SGHKS and YYEKEE (reference sequence). In DNA form, the CDR3 reads TGTGCCAGCAGCTTGAGCGGGAACAATGAGCAGTTCTTC. Translating it yields CASSLSGNNEQFF.

The CDR3 DNA is TGTGCCACCAGTGATGCACACAGGGAACGAGCTTTCTTT. Translation gives CATSDAHRERAFF. V usage is TRBV24-1 and J usage is TRBJ1-1; tentatively, D is TRBD1 (6 bases). Trimming left V 3 bases short and J 10 bases short, with 14 bases between. The CDR3 runs 13 residues. Per the germline V gene, CDR1 is KGHDR and CDR2 is SFDVKD.

The rearrangement links TRBV7-2 to TRBJ2-2, with D hard to call. Germline V lookup: CDR1 SGHTA, CDR2 FQGNSA. V was trimmed by 0 bases and J by 5 bases, leaving 7 bases between them. The CDR3 has 14 amino acids. Here the CDR3 DNA reads TGTGCCAGCAGCTTAGCGAAAGGGACCGGGGAGCTGTTTTTT. It yields the protein CASSLAKGTGELFF.

V and J are TRBV6-5 and TRBJ2-1; no definite D call. V gave up 4 bases and J gave up 0 bases, with 13 bases separating them. CDR3 size: 16 residues. The germline V gene has CDR1 MNHEY and CDR2 SVGAGI. The CDR3 here is CASSSPSRVSYNEQFF. Here the CDR3 DNA reads TGTGCCAGCAGTTCGCCGAGCCGGGTCTCCTACAATGAGCAGTTCTTC.